The 17 T cell receptor beta chains below were found in one sample sequenced in a study of T cells in women clearing cervical HPV infection. The assay was immunoSEQ multiplex PCR, and TCRdb's table has in-frame clones only and misses some. The sample's table shows tens of thousands of clones. Sequencing used blood buffy coat. The receptors shown here come from a woman between 18 and 75 years old with a cervical HPV16 infection that either progressed to CIN3+ or cleared (not recorded which).

Points on this clone: Sequencing ends 3 residues short of the CDR3 end; the germline J gene provides the rest. The rearrangement links TRBV20-1 to TRBJ2-5; 7 positions agree with TRBD1. V shed 0 bases and J 5 bases; nucleotides not matched to a gene: 9. Germline lookup yields CDR1 DFQATT and CDR2 SNEGSKA (reference sequence). There are 15 residues in the CDR3. CDR3 sequence: CSARDLRQGAETQYF. Partial CDR3 DNA: TGCAGTGCTAGAGACCTCCGACAGGGAGCCGAGACC.

Concerning this clone: Read coverage stops 3 residues before the CDR3 terminus; the germline J gene supplies the remainder. The chain employs TRBV29-1 and TRBJ1-4; D perhaps matches TRBD1 (6 bases). Looked up from germline, CDR1 is SQVTM and CDR2 is ANQGSEA. This CDR3 has 15 amino acids. V was pared by 4 bases and J by 6 bases, with 18 bases between. The part of the CDR3 DNA that was read is TGCAGCGTTGCCTCGACAGGAGGTCTAGATGAAAAA. This sequence encodes CSVASTGGLDEK. The full CDR3 protein reads CSVASTGGLDEKLFF.

Turning to this clone: From the germline J gene comes the end of the CDR3, since the read stops 3 residues before it. The V gene is TRBV27, the J gene TRBJ2-2, with D possibly TRBD2 on 6 matching bases. The CDR3 has 16 amino acids. The germline V gene has CDR1 MNHEY and CDR2 SMNVEV (reference sequence). V lost 4 bases and J lost 0, with 12 bases in between. Partial CDR3 DNA: TGTGCCAGCAGTTATCTCCGCGGGACGAACACCGGGGAG. It encodes CASSYLRGTNTGE. The complete CDR3 sequence is CASSYLRGTNTGELFF.

According to its frequency, this clone is medium-sized. The observed sequence ends 3 residues before the CDR3 terminus, with the missing tail filled in from the germline J gene. V usage is TRBV12-3 or TRBV12-4 and J usage is TRBJ2-5; 11 bases map to TRBD2. The CDR3 extends over 14 amino acids. The junction had 4 bases not matched to a gene; V was cut back by 5 bases and J by 5 bases. The CDR3 region is CASSVTSGVETQYF. The part of the CDR3 DNA that was read is TGTGCCAGCAGTGTGACTAGCGGGGTGGAGACC.

CDR3 loop: CAISGFSGQGSTEAFF. The CDR3 DNA, read in part, is TGTGCCATCAGTGGGTTTTCCGGACAGGGGAGCACTGAA. The chain couples TRBV10-3 to TRBJ1-1; 9 bases line up with TRBD1. The sequenced fragment ends 3 residues before the CDR3 boundary, so the rest is inferred from the germline J gene. This CDR3 has 16 residues. Per germline, CDR1 ENHRY and CDR2 SYGVKD. The V gene end was trimmed by 4 bases and the J gene end by 4 bases; junction bases not matched to a gene: 10.

A remark on this clone: The DNA ends 3 residues before the CDR3 does, and the rest of the CDR3 is filled in from the germline J gene. This sequence joins TRBV6-2 or TRBV6-3 and TRBJ2-3; D is undetermined. Germline values: CDR1 MNHEY, CDR2 SVGEGT. CDR3 length equals 11 residues. Trimming pared 5 bases from V and 3 bases from J, leaving 3 bases between. CDR3: CASSHTDTQYF. The DNA read from the CDR3 is TGTGCCAGCAGTCATACAGATACG.

With respect to this clone: The read gets to within 3 residues of the CDR3 end, and the germline J gene fills in the rest. This chain joins TRBV11-1 and TRBJ2-3, with D possibly matching TRBD1 (6 bases). The germline gives CDR1 SGHAT, CDR2 FQDESV (reference sequence). CDR3 length: 15 amino acids. The CDR3 region is CASSLWGHNQETQYF. CDR3 bases read: TGTGCCAGCAGCCTATGGGGACACAACCAAGAGACG. The full variable domain, completed using reference TRBV11-1 and TRBJ2-3, is EAEVAQSPRYKITEKSQAVAFWCDPISGHATLYWYRQILGQGPELLVQFQDESVVDDSQLPKDRFSAERLKGVDSTLKIQPAELGDSAMYLCASSLWGHNQETQYFGPGTRLTVL.

A note on this clone: The read stops 3 residues short of the end of the CDR3; the missing end is completed from the germline J gene. This chain connects TRBV5-1 to TRBJ1-1; a possible D gene is TRBD1 (5 bases). The CDR3 extends over 14 amino acids. In germline, CDR1 is SGHRS, CDR2 YFSETQ. Deletions cut 0 bases from V and 4 bases from J, with 10 bases between. The CDR3 sequence: CASSLEGVGTEAFF. The part of the CDR3 DNA that was read is TGCGCCAGCAGCTTGGAAGGGGTGGGCACTGAA.

A note on this clone: Coverage ceases 3 residues before the CDR3 finishes, and the germline J gene fills in the end. This chain links TRBV7-2 with TRBJ2-7, with D tentatively TRBD2 (5 bases). Germline loops: CDR1 SGHTA, CDR2 FQGNSA. The V end lost 1 base, the J end lost 3 bases, and 10 bases lay between the germline ends. The CDR3 is 14 residues long. The part of the CDR3 DNA that was read is TGTGCCAGCAGCTTAGGCGGGCAAATCTACGAG. Residues: CASSLGGQIYE. The entire CDR3 protein is CASSLGGQIYEQYF.

Turning to this clone: The read gets to within 3 residues of the CDR3 end, and the germline J gene fills in the rest. V usage is TRBV5-1 and J usage is TRBJ2-2, with D possibly being TRBD2 (7 bases). CDR3 size: 15 residues. V lost 2 bases, J lost 4 bases, and 12 bases lay in between. The V gene's germline CDR1 is SGHRS and CDR2 YFSETQ. CDR3 region: CASSFGGPGTGELFF. CDR3 DNA (partial): TGCGCCAGCAGCTTCGGGGGGCCGGGCACCGGGGAG.

As regards this clone: The sequence runs out 3 residues before the end of the CDR3; the remainder is reconstructed from the germline J gene. The rearrangement uses TRBV7-9 and TRBJ1-1; maybe TRBD1 (6 bases). Germline V gene data show CDR1 as SEHNR and CDR2 as FQNEAQ (reference sequence). V was pared by 1 base and J by 5 bases, with 14 bases between. CDR3 size: 15 residues. CDR3 DNA, as far as it was read: TGTGCCAGCAGCTTAGTACTACAGGGAGTAACTGAA. This translates into CASSLVLQGVTE. The whole CDR3 protein reads CASSLVLQGVTEAFF.

Regarding this clone: Read sequence stops 3 residues before the CDR3 end, and the germline J gene provides the missing end. Other nucleotide sequences in the sample specify the same CDR3. V gene TRBV6-4 combines with J gene TRBJ2-3; D unresolved. V lost 2 bases and J lost 4, with 7 bases in between. Germline CDR1 is MRHNA and CDR2 is SNTAGT. CDR3 length: 13 residues. The sequenced part of the CDR3 DNA is TGTGCCAGCAGTGACCTTAGATCAGATACG. It codes for CASSDLRSDT. The full CDR3 reads CASSDLRSDTQYF.

With respect to this clone: The read halts 3 residues ahead of the CDR3 end, with the missing end drawn from the germline J gene. The chain combines TRBV4-2 with TRBJ2-3; D remains ambiguous. The CDR3 is 14 residues long. Germline V CDR1 and CDR2: LGHNA, YNFKEQ. V lost 1 base, J lost 0 bases, and 5 bases lay in between. CDR3 amino acids: CASSQGGSTDTQYF. The sequenced part of the CDR3 DNA is TGTGCCAGCAGCCAAGGTGGCAGCACAGATACG.

Concerning this clone itself: At one boundary the junction diverges from the germline segment, which might be a read error. Read sequence stops 3 residues before the CDR3 end, and the germline J gene provides the missing end. The rearrangement joins TRBV6-1 to TRBJ2-7; a possible D gene is TRBD1 (5 bases). Germline loops: CDR1 MNHNS, CDR2 SASEGT. The CDR3 has 12 amino acids. The DNA read from the CDR3 is TGTGCCGGCAGTCAAGGGGCATACGAG. This translates into CAGSQGAYE. The whole CDR3 reads CAGSQGAYEQYF.

For this clone: The read gets to within 3 residues of the CDR3 end, and the germline J gene fills in the rest. The J gene is TRBJ1-3, the V gene TRBV9; no clear D gene. The CDR3 covers 17 residues. Trimming removed 2 bases from V and 0 bases from J, with 15 bases in between. In germline, CDR1 is SGDLS, CDR2 YYNGEE. The CDR3 loop reads CASSVPVGSRSGNTIYF. The CDR3 DNA, read in part, is TGTGCCAGCAGCGTCCCTGTGGGCAGTCGCTCTGGAAACACC.

Concerning this clone itself: The CDR3 end is not reached by the read, which stops 3 residues before it; the germline J gene fills it in. The chain employs TRBV19 and TRBJ1-2; 7 nucleotides line up with TRBD1. This CDR3 is 14 amino acids long. Germline V gene data show CDR1 as LNHDA and CDR2 as SQIVND (reference sequence). The covered CDR3 bases are TGTGCCAGTAGTAAGACAGGGAATGGCTACGAC. It codes for CASSKTGNGYD. The complete CDR3 sequence is CASSKTGNGYDYTF.

As concerns this clone: The read ends 3 residues early relative to the CDR3; the germline J gene fills the gap. This same CDR3 is encoded by further DNA sequences in the sample. The gene calls are TRBV11-2 and TRBJ2-7; no firm D call. Per germline, CDR1 SGHAT and CDR2 FQNNGV. The CDR3 consists of 14 residues. V was shortened by 0 bases and J by 1 base, with 7 bases between the two germline ends. The DNA read from the CDR3 is TGTGCCAGCAGCTTAGAGCCCAGTTCCTACGAG. Protein product: CASSLEPSSYE. The full CDR3 protein reads CASSLEPSSYEQYF.